Listed below are T cell receptor beta chains from one sample, sequenced in a study of neoadjuvant anti-PD-1 for oral cavity cancer. The protocol was immunoSEQ multiplex PCR, while the TCRdb copy is restricted to in-frame clones and leaves out a portion. The sample includes 16,000 or so clones, roughly 69% of them seen just once. The sample in question was PBMCs, obtained before nivolumab (anti-PD-1) treatment. The receptors were gathered from a person between 40 and 85 years old with oral cavity squamous cell carcinoma. The CDR3 runs from the conserved cysteine through the conserved F or W. Fields, in order: CDR3 DNA, CDR3 protein, J gene, clone size, CDR3 length, D gene, V gene. D genes are given only for firm matches. Size is stated for part of the rows, as once, few or many counts, or as a class when the clone is expanded.

TGCGCCAGCAGCATAACGTCGGGACAGGGAGAGTTCTTC CASSITSGQGEFF TRBJ2-1 . 13 TRBD1 TRBV5-1
TGTGCCGGCGGACAGGGCCTCTACGAGCAGTACTTC CAGGQGLYEQYF TRBJ2-7 . 12 TRBD1 TRBV2
TGTGCCAGCAGTTACCGGGGGGAGACCCAGTACTTC CASSYRGETQYF TRBJ2-5 once 12 . TRBV6-5
TGTGCCAGCAGTTACGGGCAGGGTTTCACTGAAGCTTTCTTT CASSYGQGFTEAFF TRBJ1-1 . 14 . TRBV6-5
TGTGCCAGCAGCCGTCGGGCCGAGAAGTCCTACGAGCAGTACTTC CASSRRAEKSYEQYF TRBJ2-7 . 15 . TRBV9
TGTGCCAGCAGATTTCTTAATGAGCAGTTCTTC CASRFLNEQFF TRBJ2-1 . 11 . TRBV6-1
TGTGCCAGCAGTGGGAGGACTAGCGGGAGAAGCTCCTACAATGAGCAGTTCTTC CASSGRTSGRSSYNEQFF TRBJ2-1 . 18 TRBD2 TRBV6-1
TGTGCCAGCAGCCTAGGACTAGCGGAAAACACCGGGGAGCTGTTTTTT CASSLGLAENTGELFF TRBJ2-2 few 16 TRBD2 TRBV5-4
TGTGCCAGCAGTGCCAGACGGACTAGCGGAGCCCTGAACACCGGGGAGCTGTTTTTT CASSARRTSGALNTGELFF TRBJ2-2 once 19 TRBD2 TRBV2
TGTGCCTGGACGGCATTTACCTACGAGCAGTACTTC CAWTAFTYEQYF TRBJ2-7 once 12 . TRBV30
TGTGCCAGCAGCTACATGGAGGTATCGAGCGGGAGAGTCGCAGATACGCAGTATTTT CASSYMEVSSGRVADTQYF TRBJ2-3 few 19 TRBD2 TRBV9
TGTGCCAGCAGCTTCGACAGCTACGAGCAGTACTTC CASSFDSYEQYF TRBJ2-7 . 12 . TRBV6-5
TGCAGCGTCGCCTTTAGGAATACTGAAGCTTTCTTT CSVAFRNTEAFF TRBJ1-1 few 12 . TRBV29-1
TGTGCCAGTAGTCCCCCCGGGACAGGGAGCTACGAGCAGTACTTC CASSPPGTGSYEQYF TRBJ2-7 few 15 TRBD1 TRBV19
TGTGCCAGCAGCTTGGTATCCGGGACACAATTAGCCAAAAACATTCAGTACTTC CASSLVSGTQLAKNIQYF TRBJ2-4 few 18 . TRBV5-8
TGTGCCAGTAGTATGGGACTAGCAAGAGATACGCAGTATTTT CASSMGLARDTQYF TRBJ2-3 . 14 TRBD2 TRBV19
TGCGCCAGCAGTGAGGGCTCCTACGAGCAGTACTTC CASSEGSYEQYF TRBJ2-7 . 12 . TRBV10-1
TGTGCCAGCAGCTTAGCCAGCCAGACAGGCCAGAACACTGAAGCTTTCTTT CASSLASQTGQNTEAFF TRBJ1-1 few 17 . TRBV7-2